This T cell receptor (beta chain) was recovered during a study of T cells after somatic rescue of genetic block (dated by TCRdb to the early 2020s). In the study overall: The study assessed how robust, over the long term, a T-cell system was when the system had developed through somatic rescue of a genetic block in T-cell development.

Based on the germline V gene (reference sequence), the CDR1 and CDR2 sequences are MNHEY and SMNVEV. Germline trimming amounts to 5 bases on V and 3 bases on J, with 15 as the count of junction bases outside the gene matches. The CDR3 spans 18 residues, from the cysteine through the phenylalanine. The sequence is cut down to CDR3 DNA, 54 bases in frame from base 1. This clone was picked up one time. The target of this receptor is not known. Base qualities are missing; no much larger clone stands one base away. The library was generated by the immunoSEQ multiplex PCR assay. Imported from immuneACCESS, the table was reduced by TCRdb to in-frame sequences with V and J called. These copies leave out some clones; in studies compared against another copy, an unresolved V gene accounts for under half, and the cause of the remainder is not known. The sample records 65,000 to 70,000 clones, around 92% of which are singletons. The top ten clones comprise around 3% of the sample.

The sequencing input was peripheral blood mononuclear cells (PBMCs). The receptor chain draws on TRBV27 and TRBJ2-3; the junction holds 9 bases that match TRBD1. This receptor was obtained from a middle-aged man. The nucleotide sequence is given as TGTGCCAGCAGTAGCCCCGGGACAGGGTTGTTTCGTACAGATACGCAGTATTTT. Its product reads: CASSSPGTGLFRTDTQYF.